These 18 T cell receptor beta chains were all obtained from the same sample, sequenced in a study of T-cell memory formation after mild COVID-19. TCRdb reprocessed the 5' RACE reads via MiXCR and lists one record per CDR3 protein. The sample yields about 350,000 distinct CDR3 sequences, roughly an eighth seen once. Source material: PBMCs or a T cell subset sorted from them (not recorded which). The receptor source for this set is a man younger than 35 who had mild COVID-19 (a few samples of this study predate the infection). Cell type and time point are not known.

V gene TRBV29-1 combines with J gene TRBJ2-6, with D possibly TRBD1 on 7 matching bases. The CDR3 covers 18 residues. Trimming removed 7 bases from V and 0 bases from J, with 22 bases in between. The V gene's germline CDR1 is SQVTM and CDR2 ANQGSEA. The CDR3 sequence is CSGLLGTVGSSGANVLTF. In DNA, the CDR3 is TGCAGCGGTCTACTAGGGACAGTCGGGAGCTCTGGGGCCAACGTCCTGACTTTC.

This chain connects TRBV21-1 to TRBJ2-5; the table's TRBD1 call for D was not verified on the DNA. TRBV21-1 represents a pseudogene. This CDR3 comprises 15 residues. For the CDR3, the DNA is TGTGCCAGCAGCAAAGCAGGGCAGGGCCAAGAGACCCAGTACTTC. This translates into CASSKAGQGQETQYF.

Only a few counts were recorded for this clonotype. The rearrangement uses TRBV7-2 and TRBJ2-5; TRBD1 agrees at 12 bases. Losses at the gene ends were 4 bases for V and 5 bases for J; bases not matched to a gene: 5. CDR3 length: 15 amino acids. Germline V gene sequence: CDR1 SGHTA, CDR2 FQGNSA. Written as DNA, the CDR3 is TGTGCCAGCAGCTCGGGACAGGGGGCGGGTGAGACCCAGTACTTC. Translation gives CASSSGQGAGETQYF.

This clonotype came up a few times. The chain recombines TRBV6-5 with TRBJ2-3; perhaps TRBD2 as D (6 bases). Germline CDR1 reads MNHEY; CDR2 reads SVGAGI. The CDR3 totals 16 residues. V lost 2 bases, J lost 0 bases, and 12 bases lay in between. CDR3 loop: CASSYMGLTSTDTQYF. The CDR3 bases are TGTGCCAGCAGTTACATGGGACTTACTAGCACAGATACGCAGTATTTT.

The chain uses TRBV12-5 and TRBJ2-5, with D hard to call. CDR3 length: 11 amino acids. V lost 4 bases, J lost 1 base, and 1 base lay in between. Germline V gene lookup returns CDR1 LGHNT and CDR2 FRNRAP. CDR3 sequence reads: CASGSQETQYF. The CDR3 nucleotides are TGTGCTAGTGGTTCCCAAGAGACCCAGTACTTC.

V is TRBV7-9 and J is TRBJ1-6; D ambiguous. Germline V CDR1 and CDR2: SEHNR, FQNEAQ (reference sequence). V lost 2 bases to trimming and J lost 9 bases, with 5 bases between them. The CDR3 is made up of 12 amino acids. CDR3 in amino acids: CASSLPVSPLHF. CDR3 nucleotide sequence: TGTGCCAGCAGCTTACCCGTTTCACCCCTCCACTTT.

V usage is TRBV6-6 and J usage is TRBJ2-7; D is unclear. The CDR3 sequence is 10 residues long. The ends were cut back, 8 bases at V and 3 bases at J, with 5 bases in the middle. Germline loops: CDR1 MNHNY, CDR2 SVGAGI (reference sequence). CDR3 bases: TGTGCCAGCCTAGGCTACGAGCAGTACTTC. It codes for CASLGYEQYF.

This clonotype was counted only a few times. V usage is TRBV19 and J usage is TRBJ1-6; D may be TRBD1 (5 bases). Germline assignment: CDR1 LNHDA and CDR2 SQIVND (reference sequence). V lost 3 bases and J 5 bases, leaving 11 bases between the germline ends. CDR3 length: 15 amino acids. As DNA, the CDR3 is TGTGCCAGTAGTATTCAAGGGGCCGATAATTCACCCCTCCACTTT. This gives the protein CASSIQGADNSPLHF. The whole variable domain, filled in from reference TRBV19 and TRBJ1-6, reads DGGITQSPKYLFRKEGQNVTLSCEQNLNHDAMYWYRQDPGQGLRLIYYSQIVNDFQKGDIAEGYSVSREKKESFPLTVTSAQKNPTAFYLCASSIQGADNSPLHFGNGTRLTVT.

This chain links TRBV4-1 with TRBJ2-7; D is ambiguous. Germline CDR1 is MGHRA and CDR2 is YSYEKL. CDR3 length: 11 amino acids. Trimming took off 5 bases at V and 6 bases at J, with 8 bases between the two ends. This chain's CDR3 is CASSSNIEQYF. The CDR3 DNA reads TGCGCCAGCAGCTCTAACATCGAGCAGTACTTC.

This clonotype was recorded a few times. The genes are TRBV5-1 and TRBJ2-3; D tentatively fits TRBD1 or TRBD2 (5 bases each). This CDR3 is 15 amino acids long. Deletions cut 6 bases from V and 2 bases from J, with 16 bases between. CDR1 SGHRS and CDR2 YFSETQ come from the germline V gene. The CDR3: CASNPSPGHTDTQYF. The CDR3, as DNA: TGCGCCAGCAACCCCTCGCCGGGGCACACAGATACGCAGTATTTT. The variable domain in full, with the rest retrieved from reference TRBV5-1 and TRBJ2-3, is KAGVTQTPRYLIKTRGQQVTLSCSPISGHRSVSWYQQTPGQGLQFLFEYFSETQRNKGNFPGRFSGRQFSNSRSEMNVSTLELGDSALYLCASNPSPGHTDTQYFGPGTRLTVL.

This clonotype was observed a few times. The chain recombines TRBV5-1 with TRBJ1-1; no firm D call. This CDR3 spans 15 amino acids. V was cut by 6 bases and J by 0 bases, with 15 bases left in between. The germline V gene has CDR1 SGHRS and CDR2 YFSETQ. The CDR3 protein is CASKEGYSMNTEAFF. The CDR3 region has the DNA TGCGCCAGCAAAGAAGGCTATTCCATGAACACTGAAGCTTTCTTT.

V and J are TRBV6-2 or TRBV6-3 and TRBJ1-1; 12 bases match TRBD1. The CDR3 spans 17 residues. V lost 2 bases, J lost 0 bases, and 4 bases stayed unmatched. Germline assignment: CDR1 MNHEY and CDR2 SVGEGT. CDR3 amino acids: CASSYPRDRGLNTEAFF. In DNA form, the CDR3 reads TGTGCCAGCAGTTACCCCCGGGACAGGGGGCTGAACACTGAAGCTTTCTTT.

This clonotype was recorded once. V is TRBV12-3 or TRBV12-4 and J is TRBJ2-5; the D is unclear. The CDR3 length is 14 residues. Deletions cut 3 bases from V and 0 bases from J, with 8 bases between. The CDR3 bases are TGTGCCAGCAGTTTCGTGGCCTACCAAGAGACCCAGTACTTC. Amino acids: CASSFVAYQETQYF.

This chain connects TRBV4-1 to TRBJ1-1, with D perhaps matching TRBD1 (6 bases). This CDR3 contains 14 residues. Per the germline V gene, CDR1 is MGHRA and CDR2 is YSYEKL. Trimming shortened V by 0 bases and J by 5 bases, and 10 bases separated the two germline ends. The CDR3 spells CASSQEGGKTEAFF. The CDR3 nucleotides read TGCGCCAGCAGCCAAGAGGGGGGCAAGACTGAAGCTTTCTTT.

This clonotype was found a few times. V and J are TRBV6-2 or TRBV6-3 and TRBJ2-7; no clear D gene. V was trimmed by 2 bases and J by 0 bases, leaving 5 bases between them. This CDR3 region has 13 residues. The V gene's germline CDR1 is MNHEY and CDR2 SVGEGT. The CDR3 protein is CASSYGVSYEQYV. The CDR3 bases are TGTGCCAGCAGTTACGGGGTCTCCTACGAGCAGTACGTC.

V is TRBV6-2 or TRBV6-3 and J is TRBJ2-2; the D is unclear. This CDR3 spans 13 amino acids. Deletions cut 6 bases from V and 0 bases from J, with 5 bases between. Germline lookup yields CDR1 MNHEY and CDR2 SVGEGT. As DNA, the CDR3 is TGTGCCAGCAGGCGGACGAACACCGGGGAGCTGTTTTTT. Amino acid sequence: CASRRTNTGELFF.

The chain joins TRBV6-4 to TRBJ2-3, with D tentatively TRBD1 (6 bases). There are 13 residues in the CDR3. Germline V CDR1 and CDR2: MRHNA, SNTAGT. V dropped 3 bases and J dropped 5 bases, with 9 bases sitting between them. The CDR3 is CASSEQGLDTQYF. As DNA, the CDR3 is TGTGCCAGCAGTGAACAGGGTCTAGATACGCAGTATTTT.

This rearrangement joins TRBV12-5 to TRBJ2-5, with TRBD1 matching 7 bases. Germline V gene sequence: CDR1 LGHNT, CDR2 FRNRAP. Trimming at V came to 6 bases and at J to 2 bases, leaving 9 bases not matched to a gene. The CDR3 covers 15 residues. CDR3 coding DNA: TGTGCTAGTGGCCTGGGACAGCCGTCTCAAGAGACCCAGTACTTC. It encodes CASGLGQPSQETQYF.